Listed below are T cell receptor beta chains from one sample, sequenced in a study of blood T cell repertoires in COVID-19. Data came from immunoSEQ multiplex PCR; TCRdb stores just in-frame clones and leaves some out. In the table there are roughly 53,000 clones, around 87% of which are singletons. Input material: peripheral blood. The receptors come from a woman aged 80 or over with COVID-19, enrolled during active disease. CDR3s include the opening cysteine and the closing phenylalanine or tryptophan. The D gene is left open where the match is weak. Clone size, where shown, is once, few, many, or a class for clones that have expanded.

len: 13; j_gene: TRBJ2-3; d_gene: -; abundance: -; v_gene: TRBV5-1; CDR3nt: TGCGCCAGCAGCGTGAGTCTGACAGATACGCAGTATTTT; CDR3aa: CASSVSLTDTQYF
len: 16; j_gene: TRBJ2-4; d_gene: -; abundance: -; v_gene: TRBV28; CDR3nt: TGTGCCAGCAGTTACGGCGGGGCCCTAGCCAAAAACATTCAGTACTTC; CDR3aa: CASSYGGALAKNIQYF
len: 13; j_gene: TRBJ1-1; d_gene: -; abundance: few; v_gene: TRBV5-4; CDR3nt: TGTGCCAGCAGCATGGACAGCAACACTGAAGCTTTCTTT; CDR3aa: CASSMDSNTEAFF
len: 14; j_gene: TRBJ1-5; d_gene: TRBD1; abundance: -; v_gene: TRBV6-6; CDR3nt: TGTGCCAGCAGTTTGACAGGGGGAGGTCAGCCCCAGCATTTT; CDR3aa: CASSLTGGGQPQHF
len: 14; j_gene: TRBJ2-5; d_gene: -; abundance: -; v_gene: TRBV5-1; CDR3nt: TGCGCCAGCAGCCCATCCACAGGTGGAGAGACCCAGTACTTC; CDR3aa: CASSPSTGGETQYF
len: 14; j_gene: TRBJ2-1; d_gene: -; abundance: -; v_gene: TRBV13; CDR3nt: TGTGCCAGCCTGGTTGGCGGGTGGAACAATGAGCAGTTCTTC; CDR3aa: CASLVGGWNNEQFF
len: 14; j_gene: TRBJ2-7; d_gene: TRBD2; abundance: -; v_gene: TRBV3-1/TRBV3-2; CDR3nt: TGTGCCAGCAGCCCCCTGGGGGGGTTCTACGAGCAGTACTTC; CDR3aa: CASSPLGGFYEQYF
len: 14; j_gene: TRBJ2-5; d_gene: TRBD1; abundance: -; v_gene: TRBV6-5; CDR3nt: TGTGCCAGCATCGAGGACAGGGTTCGTGAGACCCAGTACTTC; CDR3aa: CASIEDRVRETQYF
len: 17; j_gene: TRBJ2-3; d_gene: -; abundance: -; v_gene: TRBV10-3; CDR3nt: TGTGCCATCAGTGAGGGTCTTGGCGGGGGCCACACAGATACGCAGTATTTT; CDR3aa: CAISEGLGGGHTDTQYF
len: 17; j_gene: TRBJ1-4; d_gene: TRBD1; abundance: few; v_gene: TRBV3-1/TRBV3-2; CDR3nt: TGTGCCAGCAGCGGCCGGGACAGGGGGCTCCTCGGTGAAAAACTGTTTTTT; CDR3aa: CASSGRDRGLLGEKLFF
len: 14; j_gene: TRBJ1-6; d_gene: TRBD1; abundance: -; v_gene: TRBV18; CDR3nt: TGTGCCAGCTCAGCTCAGGGGGCGAATTCACCCCTCCACTTT; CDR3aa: CASSAQGANSPLHF
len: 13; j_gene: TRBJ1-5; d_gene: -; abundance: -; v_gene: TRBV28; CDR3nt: TGTGCCAGTACAGGGAACAGCAATCAGCCCCAGCATTTT; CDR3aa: CASTGNSNQPQHF
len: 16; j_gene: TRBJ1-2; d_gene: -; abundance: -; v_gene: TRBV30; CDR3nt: TGTGCCTGGAGTGTACGAGGAATTATCGGGGGTATTGGCTACACCTTC; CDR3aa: CAWSVRGIIGGIGYTF
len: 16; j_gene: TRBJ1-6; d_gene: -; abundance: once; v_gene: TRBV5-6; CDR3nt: TGTGCCAGCAGCTTAATAGGCCAGGGATATAATTCACCCCTCCACTTT; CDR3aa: CASSLIGQGYNSPLHF
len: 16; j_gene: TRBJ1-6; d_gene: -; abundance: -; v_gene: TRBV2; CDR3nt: TGTGCCAGCAGTGTCCCATCGGCGAGGGCTAATTCACCCCTCCACTTT; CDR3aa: CASSVPSARANSPLHF
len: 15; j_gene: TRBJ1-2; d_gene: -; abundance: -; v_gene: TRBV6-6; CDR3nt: TGTGCCAGCAGTTACTCCACCGGGACTATGGGTGGCTACACCTTC; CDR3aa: CASSYSTGTMGGYTF
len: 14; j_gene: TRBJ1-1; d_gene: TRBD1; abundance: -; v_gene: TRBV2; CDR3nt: TGTGCCAGCAGTGGACTACAGGGGGGTACTGAAGCTTTCTTT; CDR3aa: CASSGLQGGTEAFF
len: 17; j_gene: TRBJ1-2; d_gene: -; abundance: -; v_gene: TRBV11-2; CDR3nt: TGTGCCAGCAGCTTAGATTTCGGGAGCAATCAGCGGTATGGCTACACCTTC; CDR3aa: CASSLDFGSNQRYGYTF
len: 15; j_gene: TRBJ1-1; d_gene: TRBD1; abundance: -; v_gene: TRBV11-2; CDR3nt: TGTGCCAGCCTCCGGGACAGGCTAATGAACACTGAAGCTTTCTTT; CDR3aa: CASLRDRLMNTEAFF
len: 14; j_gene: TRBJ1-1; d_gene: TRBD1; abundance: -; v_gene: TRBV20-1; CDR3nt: TGCAGTGCTAGTAGGGACAGTTTGAACACTGAAGCTTTCTTT; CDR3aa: CSASRDSLNTEAFF
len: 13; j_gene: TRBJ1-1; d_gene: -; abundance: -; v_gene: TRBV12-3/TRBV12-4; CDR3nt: TGTGCCAGCAGTTTTGGGACACGCCCTCGGGCTTTCTTT; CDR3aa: CASSFGTRPRAFF
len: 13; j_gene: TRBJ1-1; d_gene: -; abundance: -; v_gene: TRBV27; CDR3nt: TGTGCCAGCTGGTGGGGGCCGAGCACTGAAGCTTTCTTT; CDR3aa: CASWWGPSTEAFF
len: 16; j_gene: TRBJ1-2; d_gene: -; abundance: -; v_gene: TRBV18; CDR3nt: TGTGCCAGCTCACCAAGTATACAGGGATTAGATGATGGCTACACCTTC; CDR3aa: CASSPSIQGLDDGYTF
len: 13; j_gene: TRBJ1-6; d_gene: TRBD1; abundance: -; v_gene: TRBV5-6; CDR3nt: TGTGCCAGCAGCGTTGACAGGGGCTCACCCCTCCACTTT; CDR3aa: CASSVDRGSPLHF
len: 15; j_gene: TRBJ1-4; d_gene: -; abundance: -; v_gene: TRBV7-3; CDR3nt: TGTGCCAGCAGCCCCAAAGACGGGGCTAATGAAAAACTGTTTTTT; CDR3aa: CASSPKDGANEKLFF
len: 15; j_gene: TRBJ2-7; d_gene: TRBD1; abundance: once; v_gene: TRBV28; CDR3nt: TGTGCCAGCAGTCCGACCGGGACAGGGAGTTACGAGCAGTACTTC; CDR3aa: CASSPTGTGSYEQYF
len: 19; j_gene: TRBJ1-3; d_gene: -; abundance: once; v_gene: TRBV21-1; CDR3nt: -; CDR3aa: CASSKVGTGANYSGNTIYF
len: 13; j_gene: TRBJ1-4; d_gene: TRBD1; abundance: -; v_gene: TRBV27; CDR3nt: TGTGCCAGCAGTTTTGACAGGGATGAAAAACTGTTTTTT; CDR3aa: CASSFDRDEKLFF